Below, 12 T cell receptor beta chains from the same sample are listed, as sequenced in a study of blood T cell repertoires in COVID-19. Assay: immunoSEQ multiplex PCR; the TCRdb copy retains only in-frame clones and omits some. The data contain over 250,000 clones, more than 70% of them seen just once; the ten biggest clones take up 0.75% to 1%. The material sequenced was peripheral blood. These receptors came from a woman aged 40 to 50 who had recovered from COVID-19.

A single count supports this clone. The gene calls are TRBV5-1 and TRBJ2-7; 13 bases fit TRBD2. The CDR3 has 17 residues. The V segment lost 4 bases and the J segment 2 bases; nucleotides outside the gene matches: 9. Germline V gene sequence: CDR1 SGHRS, CDR2 YFSETQ. CDR3 DNA: TGCGCCAGCAGCCCCCCTTGGACTAGCGGGAGAACCTACGAGCAGTACTTC. Residues: CASSPPWTSGRTYEQYF. The whole variable domain, remainder taken from reference TRBV5-1 and TRBJ2-7, is KAGVTQTPRYLIKTRGQQVTLSCSPISGHRSVSWYQQTPGQGLQFLFEYFSETQRNKGNFPGRFSGRQFSNSRSEMNVSTLELGDSALYLCASSPPWTSGRTYEQYFGPGTRLTVT.

This rearrangement joins TRBV7-6 to TRBJ2-3; TRBD2 matches 9 bases. Trimming at V came to 5 bases and at J to 3 bases, leaving 6 bases not matched to a gene. This CDR3 has 15 residues. The germline V gene encodes CDR1 SGHVS and CDR2 FNYEAQ. CDR3 loop: CASSLTSGGTDTQYF. CDR3 sequence (DNA): TGTGCCAGCAGCCTGACTAGCGGAGGAACAGATACGCAGTATTTT.

The chain is built from TRBV18 and TRBJ1-6; D not resolved. Trimming left V 4 bases short and J 0 bases short, with 7 bases between. The germline V gene encodes CDR1 KGHSH and CDR2 LQKENI. CDR3 length equals 15 residues. The CDR3 DNA reads as TGTGCCAGCTCACAACAGAGCTCCTATAATTCACCCCTCCACTTT. It yields the protein CASSQQSSYNSPLHF.

V gene TRBV9 combines with J gene TRBJ2-1; D is perhaps TRBD1 (6 bases). Germline CDR1 and CDR2: SGDLS and YYNGEE. The CDR3 runs to 13 residues. Trimming left V 0 bases short and J 9 bases short, with 10 bases between. The CDR3 DNA is TGTGCCAGCAGCGTAGGTGGGGGCAGTGAGCAGTTCTTC. Its protein is CASSVGGGSEQFF. Complete variable domain (other parts from reference TRBV9 and TRBJ2-1): DSGVTQTPKHLITATGQRVTLRCSPRSGDLSVYWYQQSLDQGLQFLIQYYNGEERAKGNILERFSAQQFPDLHSELNLSSLELGDSALYFCASSVGGGSEQFFGPGTRLTVL.

This clone has a single count. Different DNA sequences within this sample yield the same CDR3. This rearrangement joins TRBV7-9 to TRBJ1-2; D remains ambiguous. This CDR3 spans 14 amino acids. Germline CDR1 is SEHNR and CDR2 is FQNEAQ (reference sequence). V shed 0 bases and J shed 2 bases, with 7 bases lying between them. CDR3 DNA sequence: TGTGCCAGCAGCTTAGCGGGCCCAAACTATGGCTACACCTTC. Translating it yields CASSLAGPNYGYTF.

In regard to this clone: Other nucleotide sequences in the sample specify the same CDR3. The chain has TRBV5-1 and TRBJ2-2, with 8 bases identical to TRBD1. Germline V gene lookup returns CDR1 SGHRS and CDR2 YFSETQ. The CDR3 is made up of 15 amino acids. The ends lost 4 bases at V and 4 bases at J; junction bases unmatched: 6. The CDR3 bases are TGCGCCAGCAGCCCCAGGGGGCCGGGCACCGGGGAGCTGTTTTTT. This gives the protein CASSPRGPGTGELFF.

The chain uses TRBV19 and TRBJ2-5; tentatively, D is TRBD1 (5 bases). Trimming shortened V by 0 bases and J by 7 bases, and 18 bases separated the two germline ends. Looked up from germline, CDR1 is LNHDA and CDR2 is SQIVND (reference sequence). There are 16 residues in the CDR3. CDR3 sequence (DNA): TGTGCCAGTAGTATAGAGGCGGCCCGAGGCCAGGGGACCCAGTACTTC. It translates to CASSIEAARGQGTQYF.

V usage is TRBV6-5 and J usage is TRBJ2-2; 8 nucleotides match TRBD1. Germline V CDR1 and CDR2: MNHEY, SVGAGI. V gave up 2 bases and J gave up 6 bases; unmatched junction bases: 5. This CDR3 spans 15 amino acids. The CDR3 nucleotides read TGTGCCAGCAGTTACGGGACAGGTGGGGCCGGGGAGCTGTTTTTT. This sequence encodes CASSYGTGGAGELFF.

The chain combines TRBV25-1 with TRBJ2-5; tentative D call: TRBD1 (7 bases). The CDR3 extends over 13 amino acids. CDR1 is MGHDK, CDR2 SYGVNS, per germline. V gave up 7 bases and J gave up 5 bases, with 14 bases separating them. Here the CDR3 DNA reads TGTGCCAGCACCCAGGGGGGCATGGAGACCCAGTACTTC. Translation: CASTQGGMETQYF.

The CDR3 DNA reads TGTGCCAGCAGTTTTACGCCGGGACAGAGTACGACAGGGCAGTACGTC. Its translation is CASSFTPGQSTTGQYV. The chain has TRBV27 and TRBJ2-7; 7 positions match TRBD1. There are 16 residues in the CDR3. Germline CDR1 reads MNHEY; CDR2 reads SMNVEV (reference sequence). V lost 3 bases to trimming and J lost 9 bases; unmatched junction nucleotides: 17.

In its sample, this clone was seen a few times. The chain joins TRBV9 to TRBJ2-5, with TRBD2 identical over 8 bases. The V and J ends lost 0 bases and 2 bases, in that order; junction bases with no gene match: 6. The CDR3 has 16 residues. Germline V gene sequence: CDR1 SGDLS, CDR2 YYNGEE. The DNA of the CDR3 is TGTGCCAGCAGCGTAGTGGCTAGCGGGCCGCAAGAGACCCAGTACTTC. It specifies CASSVVASGPQETQYF.

The V gene is TRBV7-8, the J gene TRBJ1-2; 10 nucleotides agree with TRBD1. Germline V gene lookup returns CDR1 SGHVS and CDR2 FQNEAQ. This CDR3 has 15 residues. J gave up 8 bases and V 5 bases, and 11 bases lay outside the gene matches. The DNA of the CDR3 is TGTGCCAGCAGCCCGTCGACAGGGGGCCAGCGGGGCTACACCTTC. Its protein product is CASSPSTGGQRGYTF.